Shown below are 7 T cell receptor beta chains from a single sample sequenced in a study of CD8 T cells in ankylosing spondylitis. TCRdb redid the calling of the 5' RACE reads with MiXCR, one entry per CDR3 protein. The repertoire holds hundreds of thousands of distinct CDR3 sequences, with 20% to 25% as singletons. Sequencing was carried out using blood, either unsorted or a sorted T cell fraction (not recorded which). These receptors were taken from a male donor with ankylosing spondylitis or in good health (not recorded which).

This clonotype was seen more than once but under ten times. The chain employs TRBV20-1 and TRBJ2-7; 9 bases are shared with TRBD1. The J segment lost 2 bases and the V segment lost 5 bases, leaving 4 bases of the junction unmatched. CDR3 length: 13 residues. CDR1 DFQATT and CDR2 SNEGSKA come from the germline V gene (reference sequence). CDR3 sequence (DNA): TGCAGTGCTGGTGACAGGGGGGCCTACGAGCAGTACTTC. As protein: CSAGDRGAYEQYF.

The rearrangement joins TRBV11-2 to TRBJ1-2; possibly TRBD1 for D (5 bases). Germline V lookup: CDR1 SGHAT, CDR2 FQNNGV. V was clipped by 3 bases and J by 5 bases, with 13 bases between them. The CDR3 has 14 amino acids. The CDR3 spells CASSFVGVQYGYTF. In DNA form, the CDR3 reads TGTGCCAGCAGCTTTGTGGGGGTGCAATATGGCTACACCTTC.

In this sample, this clonotype turned up a few times. This chain joins TRBV28 and TRBJ2-7, with D maybe TRBD1 (6 bases). The CDR3 extends over 14 amino acids. Looked up from germline, CDR1 is MDHEN and CDR2 is SYDVKM. V lost 3 bases and J 5 bases, leaving 14 bases between the germline ends. The CDR3 protein is CASSLTAGDHEQYF. CDR3 nucleotides: TGTGCCAGCAGTTTGACGGCAGGGGACCACGAGCAGTACTTC.

This clonotype was observed a handful of times. This chain uses TRBV6-1 with TRBJ2-5; D not resolved. The CDR3 runs to 16 residues. Germline-derived CDR1 and CDR2 are MNHNS and SASEGT. The ends were cut back, 6 bases at V and 2 bases at J, with 19 bases in the middle. The CDR3 DNA reads TGTGCCAGCAGCCCCTTCGTCCGACCTCTGCAAGAGACCCAGTACTTC. Residues: CASSPFVRPLQETQYF.

This sequence joins TRBV20-1 and TRBJ2-1; no reliable D call. Germline CDR1 is DFQATT and CDR2 is SNEGSKA (reference sequence). Trimming stripped 3 bases from V and 2 bases from J, with 5 bases between. This CDR3 comprises 12 residues. The CDR3 loop is CSARGTYNEQFF. CDR3 in DNA: TGCAGTGCTAGGGGGACCTACAATGAGCAGTTCTTC.

There are a few counts of this clonotype. The rearrangement joins TRBV6-6 to TRBJ2-5; D unresolved. The V gene's germline CDR1 is MNHNY and CDR2 SVGAGI (reference sequence). Between the trimmed V and J ends, which lost 6 bases and 0 bases, there was a span of 8 bases. This CDR3 has 13 amino acids. The CDR3 spells CASRRWDQETQYF. Here the CDR3 DNA reads TGTGCCAGCAGGAGATGGGACCAAGAGACCCAGTACTTC.

This rearrangement joins TRBV20-1 to TRBJ2-5; TRBD1 matches at 10 bases. Unmatched junction bases numbered 11, after V lost 3 bases and J lost 4 bases. The germline V gene has CDR1 DFQATT and CDR2 SNEGSKA (reference sequence). The CDR3 extends over 16 amino acids. The CDR3 region is CSASHLRDRGRETQYF. The CDR3 bases are TGCAGTGCTAGCCACCTCCGGGACAGGGGACGAGAGACCCAGTACTTC.